This T cell receptor beta chain was recorded in a study of cytomegalovirus exposure and HLA in healthy donors. Whole-study results and caveats: Indistinguishability led to the exclusion of some V segments, TRBV6-2 and TRBV6-3 included.

The PCR ran on 60 Vbeta and 13 Jbeta primers. TCRdb's table, derived via immunoSEQ multiplex PCR, lists solely in-frame clones and lacks some. This table has 150,000 to 200,000 clones, about three quarters appearing once. Concerning this clone itself: Its antigen is unknown.

Trimming cost V 4 bases and J 8 bases; bases outside gene matches: 17. The CDR3 length is 18 residues. Looked up from germline, CDR1 is MGHDK and CDR2 is SYGVNS. Sequencing was carried out using PBMCs. The V gene is TRBV25-1, the J gene TRBJ2-1; 10 bases are a match to TRBD2. This receptor was obtained from a man aged 30-40 years in good health and CMV-seropositive. The DNA of the CDR3 is TGTGCCAGCAGTGTTATCTTCGGAGCGGGAGGGCCAGGTGATGAGCAGTTCTTC. It codes for CASSVIFGAGGPGDEQFF.